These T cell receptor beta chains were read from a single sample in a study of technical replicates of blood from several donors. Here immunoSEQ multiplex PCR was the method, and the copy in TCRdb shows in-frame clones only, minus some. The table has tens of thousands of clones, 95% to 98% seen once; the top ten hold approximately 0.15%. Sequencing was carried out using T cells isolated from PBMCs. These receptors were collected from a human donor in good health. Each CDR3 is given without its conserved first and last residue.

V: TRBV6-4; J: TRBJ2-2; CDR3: ASSDGPLRSGELF
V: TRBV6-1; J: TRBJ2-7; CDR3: ASSVTGTGFEQY
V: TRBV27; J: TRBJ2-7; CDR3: ASSRLQGAYEQY
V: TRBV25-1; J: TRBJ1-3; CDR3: ASSPQGLNGNTIY
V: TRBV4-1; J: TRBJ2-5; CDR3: ASSQGGPAGLQETQY
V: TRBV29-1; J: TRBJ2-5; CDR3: SVEDLSGEETQY
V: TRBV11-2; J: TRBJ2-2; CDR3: ASSSLEWDTGELF
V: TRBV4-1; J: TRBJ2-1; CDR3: ASSQVLILAGANEQF
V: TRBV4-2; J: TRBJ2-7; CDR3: ASRQDTTSIAYEQY
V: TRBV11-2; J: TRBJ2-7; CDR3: ASSLVLGQGRSYEQY
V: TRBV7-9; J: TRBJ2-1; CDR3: ASSGGRAAYNEQF
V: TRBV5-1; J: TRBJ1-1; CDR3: ASSNGQGYTEAF
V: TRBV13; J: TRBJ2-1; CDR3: ASSQGSGRAFEQF